These 17 T cell receptor beta chains originate from one sample sequenced in a study of OX40 agonist ivuxolimab in advanced cancers. The table came from immunoSEQ multiplex PCR; TCRdb's copy has only in-frame clones and leaves some out. The sample includes some 35,000 clones, just under 85% of them seen just once. This material consisted of CD4+ or CD8+ T cells sorted from blood, taken in a trial of the OX40 agonist ivuxolimab. These TCRs come from an adult with an advanced solid tumor such as melanoma, head and neck, liver or kidney cancer.

The rearrangement uses TRBV9 and TRBJ1-4; TRBD1 aligns across 8 bases. V was pared by 1 base and J by 4 bases, with 3 bases of the junction left unmatched. Germline loops: CDR1 SGDLS, CDR2 YYNGEE. The CDR3 contains 15 residues. The CDR3 protein is CASSVRTGLNEKLFF. CDR3 DNA sequence: TGTGCCAGCAGCGTACGGACAGGGCTTAATGAAAAACTGTTTTTT.

This clone was observed once. V usage is TRBV5-1 and J usage is TRBJ1-2, with 8 bases matching TRBD1. The junction had 4 bases not matched to a gene; V was cut back by 5 bases and J by 4 bases. The CDR3 sequence is 13 residues long. The V gene's germline CDR1 is SGHRS and CDR2 YFSETQ. The CDR3 loop reads CASRTGEVYGYTF. The CDR3 DNA follows: TGCGCCAGCAGGACAGGGGAGGTCTATGGCTACACCTTC.

J is TRBJ1-5 and V is TRBV2, with D unclear. Germline loops: CDR1 SNHLY, CDR2 FYNNEI. V lost 8 bases and J 5 bases, leaving 13 bases between the germline ends. The CDR3 is 13 amino acids. The CDR3 DNA is TGTGCCAGCCGACAAGGGCGGGATCAGCCCCAGCATTTT. Its protein is CASRQGRDQPQHF.

V gene TRBV5-1 combines with J gene TRBJ2-5; TRBD2 agrees at 11 bases. This CDR3 is built from 15 residues. Germline trimming cut 2 bases from V and 2 bases from J; bases unmatched to any gene: 2. From germline, CDR1 is SGHRS and CDR2 YFSETQ. The CDR3 nucleotides are TGCGCCAGCAGCTTCTTAGCGGGGGGGCAAGAGACCCAGTACTTC. Protein: CASSFLAGGQETQYF.

This chain joins TRBV5-1 and TRBJ2-5; TRBD2 agrees at 13 bases. Germline V gene data show CDR1 as SGHRS and CDR2 as YFSETQ. The CDR3 spans 16 residues. V lost 5 bases and J lost 5; bases outside the gene matches: 9. The CDR3 region is CASSWTSGGVGETQYF. The CDR3 coding sequence is TGCGCCAGCAGTTGGACTAGCGGGGGTGTGGGGGAGACCCAGTACTTC.

V gene TRBV18 combines with J gene TRBJ2-7, with TRBD1 identical over 9 bases. From germline, CDR1 is KGHSH and CDR2 LQKENI. The length of the CDR3 is 15 residues. J lost 0 bases, V lost 4 bases, and 4 bases had no gene match. The CDR3 nucleotides read TGTGCCAGCTCACAGGGACAGGGCCTCTCCTACGAGCAGTACTTC. Residues: CASSQGQGLSYEQYF.

J is TRBJ2-5 and V is TRBV6-4; D gene ambiguous. The V and J ends lost 3 bases and 5 bases respectively, with 10 bases between them. The germline CDR1 and CDR2 sequences are MRHNA and SNTAGT. The CDR3 length is 13 residues. In nucleotides, the CDR3 is TGTGCCAGCAGTGAAGGGCAAAGCGAGACCCAGTACTTC. It specifies CASSEGQSETQYF.

V usage is TRBV6-6 and J usage is TRBJ1-5; no firm D call. In germline, CDR1 is MNHNY, CDR2 SVGAGI (reference sequence). The CDR3 is made up of 13 amino acids. V lost 3 bases, J lost 1 base, and 4 bases lay in between. The CDR3 DNA reads as TGTGCCAGCAGTTATATGAGCAATCAGCCCCAGCATTTT. Its translation is CASSYMSNQPQHF.

CDR3 nucleotides: TGTGCCAGTAGTATTAGCGCTTCCTACGAGCAGTACTTC. Translated, it gives CASSISASYEQYF. The chain combines TRBV19 with TRBJ2-7, with D perhaps TRBD2 (5 bases). V lost 3 bases to trimming and J lost 1 base, with 7 bases between them. The CDR3 extends over 13 amino acids. Germline loops: CDR1 LNHDA, CDR2 SQIVND (reference sequence).

CDR3 region: CSVDDSYSGNTIYF. CDR3 DNA: TGCAGCGTTGACGACAGTTACTCTGGAAACACCATATATTTT. The gene calls are TRBV29-1 and TRBJ1-3; possibly TRBD1 for D (5 bases). V lost 3 bases to trimming and J lost 0 bases, with 9 bases between them. Germline V gene data show CDR1 as SQVTM and CDR2 as ANQGSEA. The CDR3 runs to 14 residues.

The J gene is TRBJ2-1, the V gene TRBV6-6; 8 bases map to TRBD1. J was trimmed by 2 bases and V by 2 bases; bases with no gene match: 2. The CDR3 runs to 15 residues. Germline values: CDR1 MNHNY, CDR2 SVGAGI (reference sequence). The CDR3 DNA is TGTGCCAGCAGTTACAAACAGGGGGCCTACAATGAGCAGTTCTTC. Its translation: CASSYKQGAYNEQFF.

The V and J genes are TRBV4-1 and TRBJ1-6; TRBD1 might be the D (5 bases). The CDR3 covers 16 residues. Germline V CDR1 and CDR2: MGHRA, YSYEKL. Trimming pared 5 bases from V and 7 bases from J, leaving 18 bases between. This CDR3 reads CASSTGSSQGNSPLHF. For the CDR3, the DNA is TGCGCCAGCAGCACGGGAAGCTCTCAGGGAAATTCACCCCTCCACTTT.

The chain joins TRBV15 to TRBJ1-2, with D hard to call. Trimming removed 2 bases from V and 8 bases from J, with 15 bases in between. This CDR3 region has 14 residues. Germline values: CDR1 LNHNV, CDR2 YYDKDF (reference sequence). CDR3 in amino acids: CATSRHEDAGGYTF. CDR3 DNA: TGTGCCACCAGCAGACACGAGGACGCAGGCGGCTACACCTTC.

The chain joins TRBV30 to TRBJ2-5; D is possibly TRBD1 (5 bases). V lost 0 bases to trimming and J lost 0 bases, with 8 bases between them. CDR1 and CDR2 (germline): GTSNPN, SVGIG (reference sequence). This CDR3 comprises 14 residues. The CDR3 nucleotides are TGTGCCTGGAGTGTACCACAGGACCAAGAGACCCAGTACTTC. Residues: CAWSVPQDQETQYF.

The V call is TRBV18, the J call TRBJ1-1; no clear D. Trimming removed 8 bases at V and 1 base at J, with 11 bases between. CDR1 KGHSH and CDR2 LQKENI come from the germline V gene. The CDR3 runs to 13 residues. CDR3 DNA: TGTGCCAGCATCCGATCAGCGAACACTGAAGCTTTCTTT. Protein sequence: CASIRSANTEAFF.

The sample holds one count of this clone. The V and J genes are TRBV27 and TRBJ2-7, with D perhaps matching TRBD1 (6 bases). Trimming stripped 6 bases from V and 7 bases from J, with 19 bases between. Germline V gene sequence: CDR1 MNHEY, CDR2 SMNVEV (reference sequence). There are 14 residues in the CDR3. The CDR3 nucleotides read TGTGCCAGCAGCCTAGGGGACAACCTGGGGGAGCAGTACTTC. This translates into CASSLGDNLGEQYF.

The J gene is TRBJ2-2, the V gene TRBV6-5, with unresolved D. The CDR3 has 15 amino acids. CDR1 and CDR2 from the germline V gene are MNHEY and SVGAGI. The V gene lost 2 bases and the J gene lost 0 bases, with 7 bases spanning the gap. CDR3 sequence (DNA): TGTGCCAGCAGTTACGCAGGAGCGAACACCGGGGAGCTGTTTTTT. Translated, it gives CASSYAGANTGELFF.